Below are 3 T cell receptor beta chains sequenced from a single sample in a study of T cells in narcolepsy. TCRdb's table, derived via immunoSEQ multiplex PCR, lists solely in-frame clones and lacks some. The table includes some 25,000 clones, 55% to 65% detected once. Sequencing used memory (CD45RA-) CD4+ T cells from blood. Receptors originate from a human donor in good health.

The chain has TRBV30 and TRBJ1-2; TRBD1 is a possible D gene (5 bases). The CDR3 spans 15 residues. CDR1 and CDR2 from the germline V gene are GTSNPN and SVGIG (reference sequence). Trimming pared 4 bases from V and 1 base from J, leaving 16 bases between. Written as DNA, the CDR3 is TGTGCCTGGATTACCGGGACCGCCGGTAACTATGGCTACACCTTC. This encodes CAWITGTAGNYGYTF.

This clone occurred a few times. The chain employs TRBV6-5 and TRBJ2-7; 9 bases line up with TRBD1. V trimming: 7 bases; J trimming: 6 bases; junction bases outside the gene matches: 13. Germline loops: CDR1 MNHEY, CDR2 SVGAGI. CDR3 size: 15 residues. CDR3 protein: CASIKGTGGATEQYF. The CDR3 coding sequence is TGTGCCAGCATAAAAGGAACAGGGGGCGCGACCGAGCAGTACTTC.

This clone was observed a handful of times. This sample also contains other DNA sequences that code for the same CDR3. The chain carries TRBV2 and TRBJ2-6, with 7 bases identical to TRBD2. Per germline, CDR1 SNHLY and CDR2 FYNNEI. This CDR3 comprises 16 residues. J was trimmed by 2 bases and V by 8 bases; bases with no gene match: 9. The CDR3 loop reads CASRPGGSAGANVLTF. CDR3 sequence (DNA): TGTGCCAGCCGCCCGGGGGGAAGCGCTGGGGCCAACGTCCTGACTTTC. Full variable domain (outside the CDR3, taken from reference TRBV2 and TRBJ2-6): EPEVTQTPSHQVTQMGQEVILRCVPISNHLYFYWYRQILGQKVEFLVSFYNNEISEKSEIFDDQFSVERPDGSNFTLKIRSTKLEDSAMYFCASRPGGSAGANVLTFGAGSRLTVL.